One sample yielded the 13 T cell receptor beta chains listed below, sequenced in a study of blood T cell repertoires in COVID-19. Assay used: immunoSEQ multiplex PCR; TCRdb lists only in-frame clones, some missing. The sample lists 150,000 to 200,000 clones; approximately 90% were seen once. The source material was peripheral blood. Receptor source: a human donor in a cohort sampled during active COVID-19.

This chain connects TRBV20-1 to TRBJ1-4; 11 nucleotides agree with TRBD1. Germline CDR1 reads DFQATT; CDR2 reads SNEGSKA (reference sequence). The V segment lost 3 bases and the J segment 4 bases; nucleotides outside the gene matches: 10. This CDR3 has 17 residues. The CDR3 protein is CSASGTGGPPGNEKLFF. DNA of the CDR3: TGCAGTGCTAGTGGGACAGGGGGACCCCCGGGTAATGAAAAACTGTTTTTT.

The rearrangement joins TRBV6-2 or TRBV6-3 to TRBJ2-5; 12 nucleotides agree with TRBD2. The CDR3 sequence is 17 residues long. Germline CDR1 is MNHEY and CDR2 is SVGEGT. V dropped 2 bases and J dropped 9; count of bases not matched to a gene: 13. This CDR3 is CASSYPTGTSGFWAQYF. In nucleotides, the CDR3 is TGTGCCAGCAGTTACCCAACCGGGACTAGCGGGTTTTGGGCCCAGTACTTC.

This rearrangement joins TRBV6-2 or TRBV6-3 to TRBJ2-2, with 10 bases aligning to TRBD1. Trimming took 6 bases from V and 3 from J; bases not matched to a gene: 31. Germline loops: CDR1 MNHEY, CDR2 SVGEGT. The CDR3 has 24 residues. For the CDR3, the DNA is TGTGCCAGCAGCCGTAGGGGGGGGGTAGATAACATTGTGGGGACAGGGGAGGACACCGGGGAGCTGTTTTTT. This encodes CASSRRGGVDNIVGTGEDTGELFF.

The V and J genes are TRBV10-3 and TRBJ2-7, with 8 bases matching TRBD2. Trimming removed 6 bases from V and 5 bases from J; junction bases left unmatched: 3. The CDR3 is 12 residues long. Germline CDR1 is ENHRY and CDR2 is SYGVKD. The CDR3 coding sequence is TGTGCCATCAGCGGGAGGGGTAACGAGCAGTACTTC. It is translated as CAISGRGNEQYF.

The chain recombines TRBV5-4 with TRBJ1-3; D might be TRBD1 (5 bases). This CDR3 comprises 16 residues. Trimming removed 0 bases from V and 4 bases from J, with 14 bases in between. Germline CDR1 and CDR2: SGHNT and YYREEE (reference sequence). The CDR3 protein is CASSLGGLGAGNTIYF. CDR3 nucleotide sequence: TGTGCCAGCAGCTTGGGCGGTCTAGGGGCCGGAAACACCATATATTTT.

The chain couples TRBV11-2 to TRBJ2-3, with D maybe TRBD1 (5 bases). CDR1 and CDR2 (germline): SGHAT, FQNNGV. CDR3 length: 14 amino acids. The V end lost 5 bases, the J end lost 2 bases, and 11 bases lay between the germline ends. The CDR3 region is CASSPGIFTDTQYF. Written as DNA, the CDR3 is TGTGCCAGCAGCCCAGGGATTTTCACAGATACGCAGTATTTT.

The genes are TRBV10-3 and TRBJ2-1; 10 nucleotides match TRBD2. Germline-derived CDR1 and CDR2 are ENHRY and SYGVKD. J lost 4 bases, V lost 7 bases, and 7 bases had no gene match. The CDR3 loop spans 15 amino acids. CDR3 loop: CAIKPTSGPYNEQFF. The DNA for the CDR3 is TGTGCCATCAAACCGACTAGCGGGCCTTACAATGAGCAGTTCTTC.

Details on this clone: A junction end diverges from the germline sequence, so it may reflect a read error. The rearrangement joins TRBV7-9 to TRBJ1-1; TRBD1 matches 7 bases. Germline CDR1 and CDR2: SEHNR and FQNEAQ (reference sequence). The CDR3 is 15 residues long. The CDR3 nucleotides read TGTGCCAGCAGCCTAGCCGGGACAGTGAACACTGAAGCTTTCTTT. This codes for CASSLAGTVNTEAFF.

V and J are TRBV5-1 and TRBJ2-1, with D possibly TRBD1 on 5 matching bases. V was shortened by 4 bases and J by 5 bases, with 13 bases between the two germline ends. This CDR3 contains 14 residues. The germline gives CDR1 SGHRS, CDR2 YFSETQ. In nucleotides, the CDR3 is TGCGCCAGCAGCCTCGATCGACAGCACAATGAGCAGTTCTTC. Translating it yields CASSLDRQHNEQFF.

V usage is TRBV4-1 and J usage is TRBJ2-3, with D uncertain. Germline CDR1 is MGHRA and CDR2 is YSYEKL. The germline V and J ends were trimmed by 0 bases and 8 bases, with 12 bases remaining between them. The CDR3 spans 14 residues. The CDR3 is CASSQETGVGTQYF. CDR3 coding DNA: TGCGCCAGCAGCCAAGAGACCGGAGTGGGTACGCAGTATTTT.

The chain has TRBV5-4 and TRBJ2-2; 7 nucleotides agree with TRBD1. CDR1 and CDR2 from the germline V gene are SGHNT and YYREEE (reference sequence). The CDR3 has 15 amino acids. The V segment lost 5 bases and the J segment 1 base; nucleotides outside the gene matches: 5. CDR3 residues: CASRPGTVNTGELFF. Written as DNA, the CDR3 is TGTGCCAGCAGGCCCGGGACAGTGAACACCGGGGAGCTGTTTTTT. Filled out from reference TRBV5-4 and TRBJ2-2, the complete variable domain reads ETGVTQSPTHLIKTRGQQVTLRCSSQSGHNTVSWYQQALGQGPQFIFQYYREEENGRGNFPPRFSGLQFPNYSSELNVNALELDDSALYLCASRPGTVNTGELFFGEGSRLTVL.

The chain links TRBV6-5 to TRBJ2-7, with TRBD2 matching 7 bases. The CDR3 spans 12 residues. J was trimmed by 4 bases and V by 6 bases; bases with no gene match: 3. The germline V gene has CDR1 MNHEY and CDR2 SVGAGI. CDR3 sequence (DNA): TGTGCCAGCAGAACGGGACTATACGAGCAGTACTTC. It specifies CASRTGLYEQYF.

This chain links TRBV18 with TRBJ1-3, with D perhaps TRBD1 (5 bases). V lost 6 bases and J lost 0, with 15 bases in between. This CDR3 has 16 residues. CDR1 KGHSH and CDR2 LQKENI come from the germline V gene. The CDR3 DNA follows: TGTGCCAGCTCGCGGGACGGACCGAACTCTGGAAACACCATATATTTT. Amino acid sequence: CASSRDGPNSGNTIYF. The full variable domain, with the rest looked up from reference TRBV18 and TRBJ1-3, is NAGVMQNPRHLVRRRGQEARLRCSPMKGHSHVYWYRQLPEEGLKFMVYLQKENIIDESGMPKERFSAEFPKEGPSILRIQQVVRGDSAAYFCASSRDGPNSGNTIYFGEGSWLTVV.